These 27 T cell receptor beta chains were all obtained from the same sample, sequenced in a study of T cell responses to AZD1222 COVID-19 vaccine. Method: immunoSEQ multiplex PCR; TCRdb's copy keeps in-frame clones and lacks some. The sample has tens of thousands of clones, approximately 83% seen once. This specimen consisted of peripheral blood, obtained on day 0 of AZD1222 vaccination. The receptors stem from an adult in good health.

This chain links TRBV5-4 with TRBJ1-6; 9 bases are shared with TRBD1. The junction had 3 bases not matched to a gene; V was cut back by 0 bases and J by 5 bases. Germline loops: CDR1 SGHNT, CDR2 YYREEE (reference sequence). The CDR3 has 16 amino acids. The CDR3 DNA follows: TGTGCCAGCAGCTTGGCACAGGGGGCGGATAATTCACCCCTCCACTTT. This codes for CASSLAQGADNSPLHF.

The chain uses TRBV3-1 (or the pseudogene TRBV3-2) and TRBJ1-2; D gene unclear. The CDR3 has 13 amino acids. CDR1 is LGHDT and CDR2 is YNNKEL in the germline V gene (reference sequence). Trimming cost V 3 bases and J 8 bases, with 13 bases left between them. CDR3 nucleotides: TGTGCCAGCAGCCAGGCACAGCTCGGGGGCTACACCTTC. This translates into CASSQAQLGGYTF.

The chain couples TRBV14 to TRBJ2-1, with D tentatively TRBD1 or TRBD2 (5 bases each). Germline lookup yields CDR1 SGHDN and CDR2 FVKESK. V shed 0 bases and J shed 0 bases, with 9 bases lying between them. The CDR3 has 16 amino acids. CDR3 residues: CASSQERGRSYNEQFF. CDR3 nucleotides: TGTGCCAGCAGCCAAGAGAGGGGCCGCTCCTACAATGAGCAGTTCTTC.

The chain combines TRBV5-1 with TRBJ2-2, with 8 positions matching TRBD2. Germline CDR1 SGHRS, CDR2 YFSETQ. With 0 bases clipped from V and 0 bases from J, the junction kept 4 bases outside the gene matches. The length of the CDR3 is 17 residues. CDR3 residues: CASSLVFSGANTGELFF. DNA for the CDR3: TGCGCCAGCAGCTTGGTTTTTAGCGGGGCGAACACCGGGGAGCTGTTTTTT.

J is TRBJ1-5 and V is TRBV19; a weak D match, TRBD1 (6 bases). V lost 5 bases, J lost 9 bases, and 11 bases lay in between. CDR1 and CDR2 from the germline V gene are LNHDA and SQIVND (reference sequence). The CDR3 spans 12 residues. CDR3 in amino acids: CASSEEDRPQHF. CDR3 sequence (DNA): TGTGCCAGTAGTGAAGAGGACAGGCCCCAGCATTTT.

The chain joins TRBV5-1 to TRBJ1-6; 11 bases align to TRBD1. The CDR3 is made up of 17 amino acids. Germline V gene sequence: CDR1 SGHRS, CDR2 YFSETQ. V was clipped by 0 bases and J by 7 bases; unmatched bases: 6. Written as DNA, the CDR3 is TGCGCCAGCAGCTTGGATACATGGACAGGGGGCAATTCACCCCTCCACTTT. It encodes CASSLDTWTGGNSPLHF.

With regard to this clone: The sample has other DNA sequences that encode this CDR3 too. The V call is TRBV11-3, the J call TRBJ2-2, with 7 positions matching TRBD1. Trimming cost V 1 base and J 4 bases; bases outside gene matches: 3. Germline CDR1 and CDR2: SGHNT and YENEEA. This CDR3 spans 15 amino acids. The CDR3 region has the DNA TGTGCCAGCAGCTTAGGACAGGGAGCCACCGGGGAGCTGTTTTTT. Translating gives CASSLGQGATGELFF.

This clone was observed a single time. This chain joins TRBV10-3 and TRBJ2-1, with 8 bases fitting TRBD1. The CDR3 extends over 15 amino acids. The germline gives CDR1 ENHRY, CDR2 SYGVKD. With V trimmed by 3 bases and J by 7 bases, 8 bases remained unmatched. Here the CDR3 reads CAISDPGQGFNEQFF. CDR3 in DNA: TGTGCCATCAGTGATCCCGGACAGGGTTTTAATGAGCAGTTCTTC.

V usage is TRBV30 and J usage is TRBJ1-2, with D tentatively TRBD1 (5 bases). Deletions cut 3 bases from V and 4 bases from J, with 9 bases between. CDR1 and CDR2 from the germline V gene are GTSNPN and SVGIG (reference sequence). The CDR3 sequence is 12 residues long. CDR3 in DNA: TGTGCCTGGAGAGAGGGGTTCTATGGCTACACCTTC. Translating it yields CAWREGFYGYTF.

The chain joins TRBV5-1 to TRBJ1-2; TRBD1 agrees at 7 bases. The germline V gene has CDR1 SGHRS and CDR2 YFSETQ. The length of the CDR3 is 15 residues. V trimming: 0 bases; J trimming: 8 bases; junction bases outside the gene matches: 10. CDR3 sequence (DNA): TGCGCCAGCAGCTTGGAAGGGGGCCTCTTATGGGGCTACACCTTC. As protein: CASSLEGGLLWGYTF. Based on the CDR3 plus reference TRBV5-1 and TRBJ1-2, the full variable domain is KAGVTQTPRYLIKTRGQQVTLSCSPISGHRSVSWYQQTPGQGLQFLFEYFSETQRNKGNFPGRFSGRQFSNSRSEMNVSTLELGDSALYLCASSLEGGLLWGYTFGSGTRLTVV.

J is TRBJ2-3 and V is TRBV5-1; D gene unclear. The germline V and J ends were trimmed by 4 bases and 1 base, with 13 bases remaining between them. CDR1 is SGHRS, CDR2 YFSETQ, per germline. The CDR3 sequence is 15 residues long. The CDR3 loop reads CASSLVGLGTDTQYF. The CDR3 nucleotides read TGCGCCAGCAGCCTTGTAGGGTTAGGCACAGATACGCAGTATTTT.

The rearrangement uses TRBV9 and TRBJ2-2, with TRBD2 matching over 12 bases. CDR1 and CDR2 from the germline V gene are SGDLS and YYNGEE. The CDR3 has 17 amino acids. V lost 3 bases and J lost 7; bases outside the gene matches: 10. The CDR3 DNA reads TGTGCCAGCAGCGGAACTAGCGGGGGGCCCTTGAGCGGGGAGCTGTTTTTT. It specifies CASSGTSGGPLSGELFF.

This clone occurred once. This chain connects TRBV29-1 to TRBJ2-1, with 7 bases matching TRBD2. V was pared by 4 bases and J by 6 bases, with 3 bases of the junction left unmatched. This CDR3 comprises 12 residues. The germline gives CDR1 SQVTM, CDR2 ANQGSEA. The CDR3 sequence: CSVGGGINEQFF. The CDR3 DNA reads TGCAGCGTTGGCGGGGGAATCAATGAGCAGTTCTTC.

This chain joins TRBV5-5 and TRBJ2-1; D unclear. The germline V gene encodes CDR1 SGHKS and CDR2 YYEKEE (reference sequence). The CDR3 is 13 residues long. Trimming took 3 bases from V and 8 from J, leaving 12 bases between them. The CDR3 here is CASSSDRGDEQFF. In nucleotides, the CDR3 is TGTGCCAGCAGCTCGGACCGTGGCGATGAGCAGTTCTTC.

The chain links TRBV11-1 to TRBJ2-1; D might be TRBD2 (6 bases). Germline V lookup: CDR1 SGHAT, CDR2 FQDESV (reference sequence). V was trimmed by 10 bases and J by 5 bases, leaving 15 bases between them. The CDR3 runs to 13 residues. In nucleotides, the CDR3 is TGTGCCATCTCGCGGGGCAGGGACAATGAGCAGTTCTTC. Its translation: CAISRGRDNEQFF.

The V gene is TRBV7-8, the J gene TRBJ1-6; a possible D gene is TRBD1 (6 bases). Germline loops: CDR1 SGHVS, CDR2 FQNEAQ. CDR3 length: 17 amino acids. V lost 1 base and J 4 bases, leaving 14 bases between the germline ends. The CDR3 sequence is CASSLVVGGDYNSPLHF. CDR3 nucleotides: TGTGCCAGCAGCTTAGTAGTAGGGGGAGATTATAATTCACCCCTCCACTTT.

A single count supports this clone. The chain carries TRBV19 and TRBJ1-5, with TRBD1 matching over 9 bases. The germline gives CDR1 LNHDA, CDR2 SQIVND (reference sequence). V shed 3 bases and J 5 bases; nucleotides not matched to a gene: 2. The CDR3 is 14 amino acids. Here the CDR3 reads CASSMTGGDQPQHF. The DNA for the CDR3 is TGTGCCAGTAGTATGACAGGGGGGGATCAGCCCCAGCATTTT.

The J gene is TRBJ1-3, the V gene TRBV19, with D possibly being TRBD1 (5 bases). The germline V gene has CDR1 LNHDA and CDR2 SQIVND (reference sequence). This CDR3 has 13 amino acids. Trimming pared 6 bases from V and 7 bases from J, leaving 13 bases between. The CDR3 sequence: CASSRQAGNTIYF. In DNA, the CDR3 is TGTGCCAGTAGCCGGCAGGCAGGGAACACCATATATTTT. Complete variable domain (other parts from reference TRBV19 and TRBJ1-3): DGGITQSPKYLFRKEGQNVTLSCEQNLNHDAMYWYRQDPGQGLRLIYYSQIVNDFQKGDIAEGYSVSREKKESFPLTVTSAQKNPTAFYLCASSRQAGNTIYFGEGSWLTVV.

This chain links TRBV4-1 with TRBJ2-7; D is unclear. Trimming removed 4 bases from V and 5 bases from J, with 9 bases in between. Germline assignment: CDR1 MGHRA and CDR2 YSYEKL. There are 12 residues in the CDR3. For the CDR3, the DNA is TGCGCCAGCAGCCCCTCGGGCCACGAGCAGTACTTC. Protein product: CASSPSGHEQYF.

The rearrangement uses TRBV6-4 and TRBJ2-3; TRBD2 matches 9 bases. CDR1 MRHNA and CDR2 SNTAGT come from the germline V gene. After removal of 2 bases from V and 3 bases from J, the junction contained 6 bases not matched to a gene. This CDR3 is 16 amino acids long. CDR3 sequence (DNA): TGTGCCAGCAGTGACCGCGGGGGGGCCTTAACAGATACGCAGTATTTT. Amino acids: CASSDRGGALTDTQYF.

The rearrangement joins TRBV2 to TRBJ2-5, with D uncertain. The germline V and J ends were trimmed by 8 bases and 0 bases, with 16 bases remaining between them. The CDR3 sequence is 15 residues long. Per germline, CDR1 SNHLY and CDR2 FYNNEI. The CDR3 spells CASSRRRIYQETQYF. For the CDR3, the DNA is TGTGCCAGCTCGCGTCGACGGATATACCAAGAGACCCAGTACTTC.

This clone has only a few counts. The CDR3 DNA sequence: TGTGCCACGTACGACGGACTAGCGGGGGGGAATACGCAGTATTTT. It codes for CATYDGLAGGNTQYF. The chain joins TRBV13 to TRBJ2-3; TRBD2 aligns across 15 bases. The CDR3 sequence is 15 residues long. J was trimmed by 7 bases and V by 10 bases; bases with no gene match: 9. Germline CDR1 is PRHDT and CDR2 is FYEKMQ (reference sequence).

The V call is TRBV7-6, the J call TRBJ2-5; D remains ambiguous. Germline V CDR1 and CDR2: SGHVS, FNYEAQ. V dropped 0 bases and J dropped 5 bases, with 19 bases sitting between them. The CDR3 extends over 17 amino acids. CDR3 DNA: TGTGCCAGCAGCTTAGCGTCATCTAGAGCGTTTTGGGAGACCCAGTACTTC. Its translation is CASSLASSRAFWETQYF.

The chain couples TRBV5-6 to TRBJ1-2; D unclear. Germline V gene data show CDR1 as SGHDT and CDR2 as YYEEEE. Trimming pared 0 bases from V and 5 bases from J, leaving 5 bases between. This CDR3 region has 12 residues. The CDR3 here is CASSLDRYGYTF. In nucleotides, the CDR3 is TGTGCCAGCAGCTTGGACAGATATGGCTACACCTTC.

V and J are TRBV30 and TRBJ1-2, with a tentative D call TRBD1 (5 bases). Trimming shortened V by 2 bases and J by 3 bases, and 10 bases separated the two germline ends. CDR1 and CDR2 (germline): GTSNPN, SVGIG (reference sequence). The CDR3 contains 13 residues. CDR3 residues: CAWSPGSYYGYTF. The CDR3 DNA reads TGTGCCTGGAGTCCAGGGTCGTACTATGGCTACACCTTC. The full variable domain, its missing parts supplied by reference TRBV30 and TRBJ1-2, is SQTIHQWPATLVQPVGSPLSLECTVEGTSNPNLYWYRQAAGRGLQLLFYSVGIGQISSEVPQNLSASRPQDRQFILSSKKLLLSDSGFYLCAWSPGSYYGYTFGSGTRLTVV.

This rearrangement joins TRBV11-3 to TRBJ1-1; 8 bases align to TRBD1. Germline V gives CDR1 SGHNT, CDR2 YENEEA. The CDR3 length is 14 residues. Germline trimming cut 5 bases from V and 2 bases from J; bases unmatched to any gene: 4. In DNA form, the CDR3 reads TGTGCCAGCAGCCGACAGGGGACTAACACTGAAGCTTTCTTT. As protein: CASSRQGTNTEAFF.

This clone was counted a few times. This chain uses TRBV18 with TRBJ1-5; TRBD1 might be the D (6 bases). CDR1 KGHSH and CDR2 LQKENI come from the germline V gene. The CDR3 is 14 amino acids. V was clipped by 4 bases and J by 1 base, with 8 bases between them. The CDR3 DNA is TGTGCCAGCTCACTAGGGGGGAGCAATCAGCCCCAGCATTTT. It yields the protein CASSLGGSNQPQHF.